These 12 T cell receptor beta chains were sequenced from one sample in a study of blood T cell repertoires in COVID-19. Only in-frame clones appear in the TCRdb table, and some are missing; sequencing was by immunoSEQ multiplex PCR. The sample carries about 140,000 clones, about 80% recorded once. The sequencing input was peripheral blood. These receptors came from a woman aged 60-70 years with acute or convalescent COVID-19.

The chain uses TRBV28 and TRBJ2-1; D uncertain. The V gene lost 5 bases and the J gene lost 8 bases, with 7 bases spanning the gap. CDR3 size: 11 residues. Per germline, CDR1 MDHEN and CDR2 SYDVKM. The CDR3 loop is CASSPLDEQFF. The CDR3 DNA is TGTGCCAGCAGTCCGCTAGATGAGCAGTTCTTC. Full variable domain (rest looked up from reference TRBV28 and TRBJ2-1): DVKVTQSSRYLVKRTGEKVFLECVQDMDHENMFWYRQDPGLGLRLIYFSYDVKMKEKGDIPEGYSVSREKKERFSLILESASTNQTSMYLCASSPLDEQFFGPGTRLTVL.

The chain uses TRBV28 and TRBJ2-7; 8 bases line up with TRBD2. CDR3 length: 13 amino acids. Germline assignment: CDR1 MDHEN and CDR2 SYDVKM. V lost 5 bases and J lost 2; bases outside the gene matches: 2. In DNA, the CDR3 is TGTGCCAGCAGTATCGGGAGGGCCTACGAGCAGTACTTC. Its translation: CASSIGRAYEQYF.

The V gene is TRBV5-1, the J gene TRBJ2-1; 7 nucleotides align to TRBD1. J lost 7 bases, V lost 2 bases, and 9 bases had no gene match. Germline V gene sequence: CDR1 SGHRS, CDR2 YFSETQ. The CDR3 runs to 15 residues. The CDR3 bases are TGCGCCAGCAGCTTTGCACTTCAGGGGGTGAATGAGCAGTTCTTC. Protein: CASSFALQGVNEQFF. The entire variable domain, with the rest obtained from reference TRBV5-1 and TRBJ2-1, is as follows: KAGVTQTPRYLIKTRGQQVTLSCSPISGHRSVSWYQQTPGQGLQFLFEYFSETQRNKGNFPGRFSGRQFSNSRSEMNVSTLELGDSALYLCASSFALQGVNEQFFGPGTRLTVL.

This clone was counted only a few times. V usage is TRBV15 and J usage is TRBJ1-1; D is unresolved. There are 14 residues in the CDR3. Trimming left V 0 bases short and J 5 bases short, with 10 bases between. Germline V lookup: CDR1 LNHNV, CDR2 YYDKDF (reference sequence). The CDR3 reads CATSRDIPGTEAFF. DNA for the CDR3: TGTGCCACCAGCAGAGATATCCCGGGGACTGAAGCTTTCTTT.

V usage is TRBV6-2 or TRBV6-3 and J usage is TRBJ2-7; no reliable D call. CDR3 length equals 14 residues. From germline, CDR1 is MNHEY and CDR2 SVGEGT. With 5 bases removed from V and 2 bases from J, the gap between germline ends came to 13 bases. The CDR3 spells CASSLNSSPYEQYF. The CDR3 DNA sequence: TGTGCCAGCAGTCTTAACAGTTCTCCCTACGAGCAGTACTTC.

The chain employs TRBV5-4 and TRBJ1-2; 7 bases fit TRBD1. Germline values: CDR1 SGHNT, CDR2 YYREEE (reference sequence). This CDR3 has 13 amino acids. V lost 4 bases and J lost 8; bases outside the gene matches: 8. The CDR3 nucleotides read TGTGCCAGCAGCACGCAAACAGGGGACGGCTACACCTTC. Translating gives CASSTQTGDGYTF.

The genes are TRBV29-1 and TRBJ2-7; 10 bases fit TRBD1. The CDR3 runs to 12 residues. The trim removed 5 bases at V and 6 bases at J, leaving 4 bases unmatched. Germline V CDR1 and CDR2: SQVTM, ANQGSEA. This CDR3 is CSVSGTGVEQYF. The CDR3 nucleotides read TGCAGCGTTTCCGGGACAGGGGTCGAGCAGTACTTC.

This sequence joins TRBV27 and TRBJ1-2; D uncertain. The length of the CDR3 is 13 residues. Germline V gives CDR1 MNHEY, CDR2 SMNVEV (reference sequence). V was cut by 7 bases and J by 5 bases, with 14 bases left in between. CDR3 protein: CASKASAGYGYTF. DNA of the CDR3: TGTGCCAGCAAGGCTAGTGCCGGATATGGCTACACCTTC.

The chain joins TRBV10-3 to TRBJ1-5, with a tentative D call TRBD1 (6 bases). CDR1 and CDR2 from the germline V gene are ENHRY and SYGVKD. The CDR3 is made up of 16 amino acids. Trimming cost V 0 bases and J 7 bases, with 16 bases left between them. The CDR3 sequence is CAISESGTGPGQPQHF. Here the CDR3 DNA reads TGTGCCATCAGTGAGTCGGGAACAGGGCCGGGACAGCCCCAGCATTTT.

This chain uses TRBV2 with TRBJ1-4; 8 bases agree with TRBD1. The CDR3 covers 15 residues. V trimming: 3 bases; J trimming: 6 bases; junction bases outside the gene matches: 6. CDR1 SNHLY and CDR2 FYNNEI come from the germline V gene. CDR3 bases: TGTGCCAGCAGTGATGGGCAGGGGGCGCATGAAAAACTGTTTTTT. It translates to CASSDGQGAHEKLFF. The full variable domain, in which reference TRBV2 and TRBJ1-4 provide the parts outside the CDR3, is EPEVTQTPSHQVTQMGQEVILRCVPISNHLYFYWYRQILGQKVEFLVSFYNNEISEKSEIFDDQFSVERPDGSNFTLKIRSTKLEDSAMYFCASSDGQGAHEKLFFGSGTQLSVL.

This sequence joins TRBV5-1 and TRBJ1-6; D uncertain. V gave up 4 bases and J gave up 5 bases, with 4 bases separating them. The CDR3 has 12 amino acids. The germline CDR1 and CDR2 sequences are SGHRS and YFSETQ. This chain's CDR3 is CASSDNNSPLHF. In DNA form, the CDR3 reads TGCGCCAGCAGCGACAATAATTCACCCCTCCACTTT.

This clone was seen just once. V is TRBV2 and J is TRBJ1-5; D ambiguous. The CDR3 spans 12 residues. V was trimmed by 8 bases and J by 4 bases, leaving 9 bases between them. CDR1 is SNHLY and CDR2 is FYNNEI in the germline V gene. CDR3 sequence (DNA): TGTGCCAGCGGGCAGGCAAATCAGCCCCAGCATTTT. The encoded protein is CASGQANQPQHF.